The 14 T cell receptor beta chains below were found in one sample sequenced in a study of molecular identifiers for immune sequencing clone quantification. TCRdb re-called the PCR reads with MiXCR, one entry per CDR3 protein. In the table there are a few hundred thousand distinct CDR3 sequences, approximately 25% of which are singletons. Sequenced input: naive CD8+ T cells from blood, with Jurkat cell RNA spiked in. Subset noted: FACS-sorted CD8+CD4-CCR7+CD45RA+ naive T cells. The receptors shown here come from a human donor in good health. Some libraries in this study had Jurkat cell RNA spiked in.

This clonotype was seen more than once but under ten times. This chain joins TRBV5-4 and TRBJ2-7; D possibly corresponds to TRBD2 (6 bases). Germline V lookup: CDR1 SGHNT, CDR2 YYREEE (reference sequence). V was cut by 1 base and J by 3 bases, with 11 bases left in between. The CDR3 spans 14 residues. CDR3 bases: TGTGCCAGCAGCTTGTGGGGACTTATCTACGAGCAGTACTTC. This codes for CASSLWGLIYEQYF.

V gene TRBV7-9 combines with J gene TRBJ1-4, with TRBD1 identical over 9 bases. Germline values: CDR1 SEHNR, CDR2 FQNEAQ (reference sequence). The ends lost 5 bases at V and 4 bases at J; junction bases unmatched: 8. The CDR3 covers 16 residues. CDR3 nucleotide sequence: TGTGCCAGCAGCGAGCAGGGGGGACAGGGTAATGAAAAACTGTTTTTT. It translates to CASSEQGGQGNEKLFF.

The CDR3 DNA reads as TGTGCCAGCAGCTCGGGACAGGGGGTAGACTATGGCTACACCTTC. Its translation: CASSSGQGVDYGYTF. The chain combines TRBV2 with TRBJ1-2, with TRBD1 matching 11 bases. Trimming cost V 6 bases and J 3 bases; bases outside gene matches: 6. This CDR3 has 15 residues. The germline gives CDR1 SNHLY, CDR2 FYNNEI.

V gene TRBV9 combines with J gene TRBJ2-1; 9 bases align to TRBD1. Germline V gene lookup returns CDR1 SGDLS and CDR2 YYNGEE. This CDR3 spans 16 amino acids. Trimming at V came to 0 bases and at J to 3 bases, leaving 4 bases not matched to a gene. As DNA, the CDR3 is TGTGCCAGCAGCGTAGGTGGACAGGGGTACTACAATGAGCAGTTCTTC. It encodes CASSVGGQGYYNEQFF.

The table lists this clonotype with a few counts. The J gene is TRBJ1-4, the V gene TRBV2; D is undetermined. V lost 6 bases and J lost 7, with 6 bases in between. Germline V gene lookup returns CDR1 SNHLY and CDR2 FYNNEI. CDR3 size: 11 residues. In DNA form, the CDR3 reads TGTGCCAGCAGCATGGGTGAAAAACTGTTTTTT. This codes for CASSMGEKLFF.

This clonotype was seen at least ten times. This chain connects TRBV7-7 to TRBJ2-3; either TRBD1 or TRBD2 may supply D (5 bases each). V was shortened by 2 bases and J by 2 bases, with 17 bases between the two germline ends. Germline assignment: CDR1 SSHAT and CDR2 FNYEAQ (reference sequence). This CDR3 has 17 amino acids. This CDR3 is CASSLRGPPLPTDTQYF. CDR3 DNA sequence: TGTGCCAGCAGCTTACGGGGACCGCCGCTTCCCACAGATACGCAGTATTTT.

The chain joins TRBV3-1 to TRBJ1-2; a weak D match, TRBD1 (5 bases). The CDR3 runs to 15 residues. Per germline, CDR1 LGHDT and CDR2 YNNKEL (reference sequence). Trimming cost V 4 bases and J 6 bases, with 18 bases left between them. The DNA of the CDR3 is TGTGCCAGCAGCCTTCTGCCGGGCCAGGGCCATGGCTACACCTTC. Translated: CASSLLPGQGHGYTF.

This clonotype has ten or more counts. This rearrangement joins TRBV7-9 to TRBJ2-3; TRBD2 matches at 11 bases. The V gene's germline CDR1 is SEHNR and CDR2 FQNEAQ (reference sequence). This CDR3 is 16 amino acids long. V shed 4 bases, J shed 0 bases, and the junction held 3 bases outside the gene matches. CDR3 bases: TGTGCCAGCAGCTCCAGGACTAGCGGGAGCACAGATACGCAGTATTTT. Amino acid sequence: CASSSRTSGSTDTQYF. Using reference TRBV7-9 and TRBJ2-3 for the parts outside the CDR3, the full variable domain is DTGVSQNPRHKITKRGQNVTFRCDPISEHNRLYWYRQTLGQGPEFLTYFQNEAQLEKSRLLSDRFSAERPKGSFSTLEIQRTEQGDSAMYLCASSSRTSGSTDTQYFGPGTRLTVL.

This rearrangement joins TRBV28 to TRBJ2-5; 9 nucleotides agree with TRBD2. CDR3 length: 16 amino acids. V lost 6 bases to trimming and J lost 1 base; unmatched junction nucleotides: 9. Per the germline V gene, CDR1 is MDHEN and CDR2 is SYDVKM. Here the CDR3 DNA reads TGTGCCAGCAGGCACGACTTACTAGCGGGCCAAGAGACCCAGTACTTC. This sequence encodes CASRHDLLAGQETQYF.

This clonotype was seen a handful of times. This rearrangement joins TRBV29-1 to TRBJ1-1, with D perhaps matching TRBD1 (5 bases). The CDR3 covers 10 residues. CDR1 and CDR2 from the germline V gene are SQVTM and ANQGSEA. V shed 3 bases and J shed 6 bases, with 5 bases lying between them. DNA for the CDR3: TGCAGCGTTGAGACAGCTGAAGCTTTCTTT. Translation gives CSVETAEAFF.

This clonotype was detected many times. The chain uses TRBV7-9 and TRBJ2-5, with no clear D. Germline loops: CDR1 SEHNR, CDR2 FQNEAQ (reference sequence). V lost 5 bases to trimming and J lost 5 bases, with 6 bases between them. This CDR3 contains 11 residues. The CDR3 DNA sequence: TGTGCCAGCAGCACTCTTGAGACCCAGTACTTC. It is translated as CASSTLETQYF.

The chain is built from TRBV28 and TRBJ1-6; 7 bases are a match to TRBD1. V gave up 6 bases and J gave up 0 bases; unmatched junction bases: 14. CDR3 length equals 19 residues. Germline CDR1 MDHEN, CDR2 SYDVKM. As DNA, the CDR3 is TGTGCCAGCAGCCACGGGACAGCGCTTCCCAGCTCCTATAATTCACCCCTCCACTTT. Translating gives CASSHGTALPSSYNSPLHF.

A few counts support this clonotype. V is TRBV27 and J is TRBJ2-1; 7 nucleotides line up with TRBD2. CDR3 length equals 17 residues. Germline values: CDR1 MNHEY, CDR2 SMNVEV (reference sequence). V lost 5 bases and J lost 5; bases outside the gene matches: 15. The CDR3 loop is CASSPLLGTTQNNEQFF. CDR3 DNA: TGTGCCAGCAGTCCATTACTCGGGACTACCCAAAACAATGAGCAGTTCTTC.

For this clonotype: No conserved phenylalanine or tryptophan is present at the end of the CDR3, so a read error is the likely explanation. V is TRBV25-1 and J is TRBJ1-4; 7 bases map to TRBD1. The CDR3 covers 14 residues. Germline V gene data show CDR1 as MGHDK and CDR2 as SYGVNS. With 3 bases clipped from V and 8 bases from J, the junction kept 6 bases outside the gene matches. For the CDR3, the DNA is TGTGCCAGCAGTGACCCAGGGGGGGGGGAAAAACTGTTTCTT. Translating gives CASSDPGGGEKLFL.